The 14 T cell receptor beta chains below come from one sample, sequenced in a study of blood T cell repertoires in COVID-19. Measured with immunoSEQ multiplex PCR; TCRdb has only the in-frame clones, and not every one. The profile shows roughly 160,000 clones, 80% to 90% of them singletons. Input material: peripheral blood. The origin of the receptors is a woman in her sixties or seventies with COVID-19, enrolled during active disease.

The gene calls are TRBV29-1 and TRBJ2-7; D may be TRBD2 (5 bases). The CDR3 has 14 residues. The germline V gene encodes CDR1 SQVTM and CDR2 ANQGSEA. V was trimmed by 4 bases and J by 6 bases, leaving 19 bases between them. The DNA for the CDR3 is TGCAGCGTTGTCATAACGGGCCTACGGGGCGAGCAGTACTTC. As protein: CSVVITGLRGEQYF.

The gene calls are TRBV2 and TRBJ1-2; 9 bases align to TRBD1. The CDR3 consists of 15 residues. CDR1 is SNHLY, CDR2 FYNNEI, per germline. V dropped 10 bases and J dropped 6; count of bases not matched to a gene: 15. The CDR3 region has the DNA TGTGCCACCACCAGTACCGACAGGGGGAATGATGGCTACACCTTC. It codes for CATTSTDRGNDGYTF.

V and J are TRBV28 and TRBJ1-5, with 9 bases identical to TRBD1. Germline loops: CDR1 MDHEN, CDR2 SYDVKM. V lost 6 bases, J lost 8 bases, and 11 bases stayed unmatched. The CDR3 runs 15 residues. The CDR3 protein is CASRMIDRGVEPQHF. Here the CDR3 DNA reads TGTGCCAGCAGGATGATCGACAGGGGGGTTGAGCCCCAGCATTTT. The variable domain in full, with the rest retrieved from reference TRBV28 and TRBJ1-5, is DVKVTQSSRYLVKRTGEKVFLECVQDMDHENMFWYRQDPGLGLRLIYFSYDVKMKEKGDIPEGYSVSREKKERFSLILESASTNQTSMYLCASRMIDRGVEPQHFGDGTRLSIL.

The chain combines TRBV28 with TRBJ1-2; D ambiguous. The CDR3 runs 13 residues. V was shortened by 7 bases and J by 8 bases, with 17 bases between the two germline ends. Germline CDR1 is MDHEN and CDR2 is SYDVKM. CDR3 in amino acids: CASTQRRGWGYTF. In nucleotides, the CDR3 is TGTGCCAGCACTCAACGTCGAGGGTGGGGCTACACCTTC.

The chain combines TRBV5-1 with TRBJ1-4; D unclear. The CDR3 is made up of 13 amino acids. Germline CDR1 reads SGHRS; CDR2 reads YFSETQ. The V and J ends lost 5 bases and 6 bases respectively, with 11 bases between them. The CDR3 nucleotides read TGCGCCAGCAGATTGAGCCCCGATGAAAAACTGTTTTTT. It encodes CASRLSPDEKLFF. Full variable domain (outside the CDR3, taken from reference TRBV5-1 and TRBJ1-4): KAGVTQTPRYLIKTRGQQVTLSCSPISGHRSVSWYQQTPGQGLQFLFEYFSETQRNKGNFPGRFSGRQFSNSRSEMNVSTLELGDSALYLCASRLSPDEKLFFGSGTQLSVL.

This clone appeared once. The chain employs TRBV28 and TRBJ1-2; 8 positions agree with TRBD1. The junction had 11 bases not matched to a gene; V was cut back by 3 bases and J by 8 bases. CDR3 length: 15 residues. Germline CDR1 MDHEN, CDR2 SYDVKM. CDR3 sequence reads: CASSLYTGGLEGYTF. The CDR3 DNA is TGTGCCAGCAGTTTGTATACAGGGGGGTTGGAGGGCTACACCTTC.

The chain couples TRBV6-6 to TRBJ1-6; D gene unclear. Trimming took 2 bases from V and 8 from J, leaving 13 bases between them. This CDR3 region has 15 residues. Per germline, CDR1 MNHNY and CDR2 SVGAGI (reference sequence). In DNA form, the CDR3 reads TGTGCCAGCAGTTACCGCGGGCTTGTGGATTCACCCCTCCACTTT. Its translation is CASSYRGLVDSPLHF.

The rearrangement uses TRBV3-1 (or the pseudogene TRBV3-2) and TRBJ1-4; TRBD1 might be the D (6 bases). The V and J ends lost 4 bases and 7 bases respectively, with 10 bases between them. The CDR3 runs 13 residues. Per germline, CDR1 LGHDT and CDR2 YNNKEL (reference sequence). CDR3 region: CASSPRGPEKLFF. The CDR3 DNA sequence: TGTGCCAGCAGCCCGCGGGGGCCTGAAAAACTGTTTTTT.

The CDR3 loop is CASSTAHRDLLGNQPQHF. DNA for the CDR3: TGTGCCAGTAGTACCGCCCACAGGGATCTATTAGGCAATCAGCCCCAGCATTTT. The chain recombines TRBV19 with TRBJ1-5; TRBD1 is a possible D gene (6 bases). The CDR3 covers 18 residues. CDR1 is LNHDA and CDR2 is SQIVND in the germline V gene (reference sequence). V shed 4 bases and J shed 2 bases, with 21 bases lying between them.

The chain has TRBV5-5 and TRBJ2-1; D might be TRBD2 (5 bases). V was trimmed by 4 bases and J by 5 bases, leaving 16 bases between them. Germline CDR1 and CDR2: SGHKS and YYEKEE (reference sequence). The CDR3 runs to 15 residues. CDR3 nucleotide sequence: TGTGCCAGCAGCGTGAGGGCAGATCAGGACAATGAGCAGTTCTTC. Translation: CASSVRADQDNEQFF.

This chain joins TRBV4-1 and TRBJ2-7; 9 bases fit TRBD1. Germline trimming cut 4 bases from V and 4 bases from J; bases unmatched to any gene: 8. The CDR3 contains 15 residues. Germline V gene data show CDR1 as MGHRA and CDR2 as YSYEKL. The CDR3 protein is CASSRTGTGLYEQYF. CDR3 bases: TGCGCCAGCAGCCGAACCGGGACAGGGTTGTACGAGCAGTACTTC.

This chain uses TRBV24-1 with TRBJ2-5, with 7 nucleotides matching TRBD2. V lost 3 bases, J lost 5 bases, and 2 bases stayed unmatched. The length of the CDR3 is 13 residues. Per germline, CDR1 KGHDR and CDR2 SFDVKD. The CDR3 protein is CATSDGGGETQYF. The CDR3 coding sequence is TGTGCCACCAGTGATGGGGGAGGGGAGACCCAGTACTTC.

The chain is built from TRBV7-9 and TRBJ2-2, with a weak D call TRBD1 (6 bases). Deletions cut 5 bases from V and 9 bases from J, with 19 bases between. CDR1 SEHNR and CDR2 FQNEAQ come from the germline V gene (reference sequence). This CDR3 contains 15 residues. CDR3 protein: CASSQVLDSIRELFF. The CDR3 bases are TGTGCCAGCAGCCAGGTCCTGGACAGTATACGGGAGCTGTTTTTT.

The rearrangement links TRBV3-1 (or the pseudogene TRBV3-2) to TRBJ1-2, with TRBD1 identical over 7 bases. After removal of 3 bases from V and 8 bases from J, the junction contained 12 bases not matched to a gene. The CDR3 spans 15 residues. Per the germline V gene, CDR1 is LGHDT and CDR2 is YNNKEL (reference sequence). CDR3: CASSHRDSSFRGYTF. CDR3 bases: TGTGCCAGCAGCCACCGGGACAGCTCCTTTCGGGGCTACACCTTC.